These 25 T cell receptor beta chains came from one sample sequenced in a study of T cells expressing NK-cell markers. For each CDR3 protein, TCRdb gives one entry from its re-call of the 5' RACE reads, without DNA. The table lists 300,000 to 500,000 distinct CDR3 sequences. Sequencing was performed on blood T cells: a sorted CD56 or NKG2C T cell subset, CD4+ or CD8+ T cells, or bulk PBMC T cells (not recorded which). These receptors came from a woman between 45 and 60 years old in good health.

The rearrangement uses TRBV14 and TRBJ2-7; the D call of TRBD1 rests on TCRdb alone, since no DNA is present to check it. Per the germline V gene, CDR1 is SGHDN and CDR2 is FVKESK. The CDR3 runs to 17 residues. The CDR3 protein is CASSQARTGTVLPEQYF. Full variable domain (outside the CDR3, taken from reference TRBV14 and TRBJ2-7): EAGVTQFPSHSVIEKGQTVTLRCDPISGHDNLYWYRRVMGKEIKFLLHFVKESKQDESGMPNNRFLAERTGGTYSTLKVQPAELEDSGVYFCASSQARTGTVLPEQYFGPGTRLTVT.

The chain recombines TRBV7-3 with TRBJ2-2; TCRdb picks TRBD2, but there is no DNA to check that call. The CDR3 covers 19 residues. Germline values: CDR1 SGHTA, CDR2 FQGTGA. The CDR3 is CASSLNPRTSGTNTGELFF.

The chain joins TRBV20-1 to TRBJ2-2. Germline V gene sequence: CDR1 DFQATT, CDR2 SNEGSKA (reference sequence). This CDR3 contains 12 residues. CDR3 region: CSATRAAGELFF.

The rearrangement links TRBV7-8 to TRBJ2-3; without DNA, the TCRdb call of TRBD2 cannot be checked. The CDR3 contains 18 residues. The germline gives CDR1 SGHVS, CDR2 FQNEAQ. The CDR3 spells CASSPWTSGRSFQDTQYF.

CDR3 sequence reads: CASSQVGGSTYNEQFF. This chain joins TRBV3-1 and TRBJ2-1. The CDR3 loop spans 16 amino acids. CDR1 and CDR2 (germline): LGHDT, YNNKEL (reference sequence).

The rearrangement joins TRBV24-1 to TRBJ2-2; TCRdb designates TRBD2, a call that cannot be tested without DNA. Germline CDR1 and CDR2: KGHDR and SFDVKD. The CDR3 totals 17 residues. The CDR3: CATSDRRRAGYTGELFF.

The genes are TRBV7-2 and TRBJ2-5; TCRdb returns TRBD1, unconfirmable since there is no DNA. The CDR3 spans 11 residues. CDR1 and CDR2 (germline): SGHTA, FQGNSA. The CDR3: CASMSGTPMYF. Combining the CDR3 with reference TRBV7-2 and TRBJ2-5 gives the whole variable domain GAGVSQSPSNKVTEKGKDVELRCDPISGHTALYWYRQSLGQGLEFLIYFQGNSAPDKSGLPSDRFSAERTGGSVSTLTIQRTQQEDSAVYLCASMSGTPMYFGPGTRLLVL.

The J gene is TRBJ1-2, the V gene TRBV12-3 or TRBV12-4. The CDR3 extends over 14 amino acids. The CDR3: CASSLSGRHGGYTF.

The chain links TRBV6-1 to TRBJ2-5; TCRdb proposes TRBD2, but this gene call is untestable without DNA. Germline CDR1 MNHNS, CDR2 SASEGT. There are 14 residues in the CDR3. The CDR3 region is CASRLGGGGETQYF.

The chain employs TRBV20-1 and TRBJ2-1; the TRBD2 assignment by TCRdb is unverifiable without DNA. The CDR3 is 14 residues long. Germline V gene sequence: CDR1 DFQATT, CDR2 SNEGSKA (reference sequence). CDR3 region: CSAADASGSREQFF.

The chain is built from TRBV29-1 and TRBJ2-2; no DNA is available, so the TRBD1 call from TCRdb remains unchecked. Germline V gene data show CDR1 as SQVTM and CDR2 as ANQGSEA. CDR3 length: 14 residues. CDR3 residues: CSATTGENTGELFF.

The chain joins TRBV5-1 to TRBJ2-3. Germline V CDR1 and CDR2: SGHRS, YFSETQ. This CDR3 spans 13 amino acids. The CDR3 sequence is CASSKTSRDTQYF.

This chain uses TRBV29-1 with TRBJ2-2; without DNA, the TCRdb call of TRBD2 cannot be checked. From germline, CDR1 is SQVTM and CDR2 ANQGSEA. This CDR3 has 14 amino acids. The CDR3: CSVVGGGGTGELFF.

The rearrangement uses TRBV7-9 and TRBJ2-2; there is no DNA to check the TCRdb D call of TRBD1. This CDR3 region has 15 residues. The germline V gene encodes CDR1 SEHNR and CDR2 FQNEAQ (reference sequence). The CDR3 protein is CASTPDRGVAGELFF.

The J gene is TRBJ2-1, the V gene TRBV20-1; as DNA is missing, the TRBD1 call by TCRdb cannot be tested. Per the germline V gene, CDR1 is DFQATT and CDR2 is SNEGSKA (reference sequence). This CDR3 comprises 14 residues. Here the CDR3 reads CSARRQGFYNEQFF.

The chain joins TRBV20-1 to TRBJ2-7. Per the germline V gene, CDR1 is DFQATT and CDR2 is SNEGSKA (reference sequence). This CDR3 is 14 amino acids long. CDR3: CSASVLGLSYEQYF.

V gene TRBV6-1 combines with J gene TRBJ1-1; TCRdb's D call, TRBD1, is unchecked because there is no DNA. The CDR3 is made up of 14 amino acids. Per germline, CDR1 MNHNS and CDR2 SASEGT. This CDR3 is CASSEAPGQGEAFF.

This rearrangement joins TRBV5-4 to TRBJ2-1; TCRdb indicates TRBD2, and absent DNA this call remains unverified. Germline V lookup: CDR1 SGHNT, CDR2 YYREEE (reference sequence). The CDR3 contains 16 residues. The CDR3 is CASSPAVGGIYNEQFF.

CDR3 loop: CASGLVLGNGRHSNTEAFF. This chain connects TRBV12-5 to TRBJ1-1. Looked up from germline, CDR1 is LGHNT and CDR2 is FRNRAP. The CDR3 consists of 19 residues.

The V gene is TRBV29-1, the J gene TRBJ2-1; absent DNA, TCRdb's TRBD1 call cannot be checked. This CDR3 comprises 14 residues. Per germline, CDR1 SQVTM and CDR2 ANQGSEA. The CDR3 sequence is CSVEGDRGGNEQFF.

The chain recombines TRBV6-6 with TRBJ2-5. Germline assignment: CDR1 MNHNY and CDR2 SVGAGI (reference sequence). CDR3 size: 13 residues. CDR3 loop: CASSYIDQETQYF.

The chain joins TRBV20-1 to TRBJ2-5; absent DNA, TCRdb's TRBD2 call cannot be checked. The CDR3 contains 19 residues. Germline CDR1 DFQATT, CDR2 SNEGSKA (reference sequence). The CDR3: CSARVPFPLLAGGAETQYF.

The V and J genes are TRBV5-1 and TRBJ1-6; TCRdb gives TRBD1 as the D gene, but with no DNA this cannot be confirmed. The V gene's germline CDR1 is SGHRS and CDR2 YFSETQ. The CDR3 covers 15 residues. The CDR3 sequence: CASSLERGTNSPLHF.

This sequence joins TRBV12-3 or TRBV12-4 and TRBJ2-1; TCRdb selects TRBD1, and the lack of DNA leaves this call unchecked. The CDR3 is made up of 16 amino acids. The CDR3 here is CASSRARDGRSNEQFF.

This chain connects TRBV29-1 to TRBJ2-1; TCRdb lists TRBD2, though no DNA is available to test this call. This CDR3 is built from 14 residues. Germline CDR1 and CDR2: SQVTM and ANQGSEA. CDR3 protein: CSVGGLAANNEQFF.